The next 10 T cell receptor beta chains were all read from a single sample in a study of blood T cell repertoires in COVID-19. Here immunoSEQ multiplex PCR was the method, and the copy in TCRdb shows in-frame clones only, minus some. The data show some 180,000 clones, more than 80% seen once. Sequencing input: PBMCs or T cells enriched from blood (not recorded which). These receptors were taken from a man aged 40-49 years who had recovered from COVID-19.

The chain recombines TRBV10-3 with TRBJ2-5; tentative D call: TRBD1 (6 bases). V dropped 5 bases and J dropped 5 bases, with 21 bases sitting between them. The germline V gene has CDR1 ENHRY and CDR2 SYGVKD. The CDR3 has 16 residues. The CDR3 DNA reads as TGTGCCATCAGTCCAGAACCGGGACACCGTCCTGAGACCCAGTACTTC. Translating it yields CAISPEPGHRPETQYF.

The chain recombines TRBV20-1 with TRBJ1-3; 9 positions agree with TRBD1. Trimming at V came to 3 bases and at J to 1 base, leaving 7 bases not matched to a gene. The length of the CDR3 is 16 residues. CDR1 is DFQATT, CDR2 SNEGSKA, per germline (reference sequence). The CDR3 nucleotides are TGCAGTGCTAGTAGACCGGGACAGGGATCTGGAAACACCATATATTTT. Amino acid sequence: CSASRPGQGSGNTIYF.

This rearrangement joins TRBV5-1 to TRBJ2-5, with 11 bases fitting TRBD1. Trimming removed 4 bases from V and 4 bases from J; junction bases left unmatched: 3. Germline V CDR1 and CDR2: SGHRS, YFSETQ. This CDR3 region has 14 residues. CDR3 nucleotide sequence: TGCGCCAGCAGCGTGGGACAGGGGGGAGAGACCCAGTACTTC. Its translation: CASSVGQGGETQYF.

This clone was observed once. This sequence joins TRBV18 and TRBJ1-1, with 10 bases matching TRBD1. With 6 bases clipped from V and 8 bases from J, the junction kept 12 bases outside the gene matches. Germline CDR1 and CDR2: KGHSH and LQKENI. This CDR3 has 15 residues. The CDR3 reads CASSRGDRGPWEAFF. Written as DNA, the CDR3 is TGTGCCAGCTCCCGGGGGGACAGGGGCCCGTGGGAAGCTTTCTTT. Full variable domain (outside the CDR3, taken from reference TRBV18 and TRBJ1-1): NAGVMQNPRHLVRRRGQEARLRCSPMKGHSHVYWYRQLPEEGLKFMVYLQKENIIDESGMPKERFSAEFPKEGPSILRIQQVVRGDSAAYFCASSRGDRGPWEAFFGQGTRLTVV.

The V and J genes are TRBV5-6 and TRBJ1-1; the D gene is possibly TRBD1 (5 bases). CDR1 and CDR2 from the germline V gene are SGHDT and YYEEEE. The CDR3 extends over 13 amino acids. The V end was cut by 4 bases, the J end by 7 bases, with 14 bases between. The CDR3 spells CASSILGRGEAFF. Written as DNA, the CDR3 is TGTGCCAGCAGCATTCTAGGGAGGGGTGAAGCTTTCTTT.

The sample holds one count of this clone. The gene calls are TRBV27 and TRBJ1-1; no clear D gene. CDR3 length: 13 residues. From germline, CDR1 is MNHEY and CDR2 SMNVEV (reference sequence). The V end was cut by 6 bases, the J end by 2 bases, with 10 bases between. The chain's CDR3 is CASRLPGNTEAFF. Written as DNA, the CDR3 is TGTGCCAGCAGGCTCCCGGGAAACACTGAAGCTTTCTTT.

This sequence joins TRBV5-6 and TRBJ2-1; D is perhaps TRBD2 (5 bases). Looked up from germline, CDR1 is SGHDT and CDR2 is YYEEEE. There are 15 residues in the CDR3. The V and J ends lost 2 bases and 0 bases respectively, with 9 bases between them. Here the CDR3 reads CASSFRGSSYNEQFF. The CDR3 coding sequence is TGTGCCAGCAGCTTTCGAGGGAGCTCCTACAATGAGCAGTTCTTC.

The J gene is TRBJ1-4, the V gene TRBV28; D gene unclear. Germline V gene data show CDR1 as MDHEN and CDR2 as SYDVKM. Trimming removed 3 bases at V and 4 bases at J, with 12 bases between. This CDR3 is built from 15 residues. CDR3 sequence (DNA): TGTGCCAGCAGTTTGTCGTACGGGGTTAATGAAAAACTGTTTTTT. Translation gives CASSLSYGVNEKLFF.

The chain joins TRBV10-3 to TRBJ1-2; no firm D call. Germline CDR1 reads ENHRY; CDR2 reads SYGVKD. The V gene lost 5 bases and the J gene lost 8 bases, with 18 bases spanning the gap. The CDR3 has 14 amino acids. The CDR3 region has the DNA TGTGCCATCAGTTATGAGGAGGGCCTCGGGGGCTACACCTTC. The encoded protein is CAISYEEGLGGYTF.

The rearrangement joins TRBV28 to TRBJ1-2; 8 positions agree with TRBD1. Germline lookup yields CDR1 MDHEN and CDR2 SYDVKM. The CDR3 has 14 amino acids. V shed 7 bases, J shed 8 bases, and the junction held 12 bases outside the gene matches. The CDR3 region has the DNA TGTGCCAGCATAACTCCAGGACAGGGTCGCGGCTACACCTTC. Encoded protein: CASITPGQGRGYTF.